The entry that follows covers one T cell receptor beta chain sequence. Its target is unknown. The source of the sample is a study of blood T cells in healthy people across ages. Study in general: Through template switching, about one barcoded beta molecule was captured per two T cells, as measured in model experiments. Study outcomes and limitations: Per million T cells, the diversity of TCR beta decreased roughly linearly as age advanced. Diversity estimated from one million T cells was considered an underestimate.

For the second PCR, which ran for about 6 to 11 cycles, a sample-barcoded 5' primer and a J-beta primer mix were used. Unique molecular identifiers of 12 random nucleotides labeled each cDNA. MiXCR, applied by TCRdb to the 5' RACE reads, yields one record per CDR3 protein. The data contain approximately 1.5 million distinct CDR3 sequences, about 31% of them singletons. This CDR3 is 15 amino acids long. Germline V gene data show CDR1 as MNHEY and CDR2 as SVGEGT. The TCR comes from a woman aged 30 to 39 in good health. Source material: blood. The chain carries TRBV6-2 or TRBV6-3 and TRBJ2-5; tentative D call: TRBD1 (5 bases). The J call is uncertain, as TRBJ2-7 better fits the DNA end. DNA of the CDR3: TGTGCCAGCAGCACACACGTCCTGGGGCACTGCGAGCAGTACTTC. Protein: CASSTHVLGHCEQYF.